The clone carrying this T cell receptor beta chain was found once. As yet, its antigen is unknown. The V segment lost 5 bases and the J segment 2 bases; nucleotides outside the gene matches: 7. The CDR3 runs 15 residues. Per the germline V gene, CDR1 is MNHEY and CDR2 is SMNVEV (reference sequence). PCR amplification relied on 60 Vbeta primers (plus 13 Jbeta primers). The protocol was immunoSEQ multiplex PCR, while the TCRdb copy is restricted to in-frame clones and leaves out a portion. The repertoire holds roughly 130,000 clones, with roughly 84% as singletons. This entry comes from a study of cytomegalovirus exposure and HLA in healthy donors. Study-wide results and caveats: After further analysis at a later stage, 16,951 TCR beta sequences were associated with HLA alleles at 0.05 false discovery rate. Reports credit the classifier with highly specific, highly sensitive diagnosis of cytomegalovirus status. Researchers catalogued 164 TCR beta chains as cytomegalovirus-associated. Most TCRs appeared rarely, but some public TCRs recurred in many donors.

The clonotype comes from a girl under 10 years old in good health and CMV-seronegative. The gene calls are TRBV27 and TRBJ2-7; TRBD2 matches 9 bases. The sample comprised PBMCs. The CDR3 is CASSPRLADTYEQYF. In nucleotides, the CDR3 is TGTGCCAGCAGTCCTAGACTAGCGGATACCTACGAGCAGTACTTC.